These 20 T cell receptor beta chains share one sample of origin, sequenced in a study of CD8 T cells in Susac syndrome. Random hexamers were used to reverse transcribe about 0.5 to 1 ug of RNA. TCRdb used MiXCR to reprocess the immunoSEQ multiplex PCR reads, holding one entry per CDR3 protein. The sample has roughly 200,000 distinct CDR3 sequences; approximately 94% are singletons. The sequencing input was CD4+ T cells from PBMCs. The receptors derive from a human donor with multiple sclerosis.

This clonotype was picked up one time. The gene calls are TRBV5-1 and TRBJ2-1, with 7 bases identical to TRBD1. In germline, CDR1 is SGHRS, CDR2 YFSETQ. The CDR3 loop spans 14 amino acids. V was clipped by 2 bases and J by 8 bases; unmatched bases: 7. The CDR3 region has the DNA TGCGCCAGCAGCTTTAACAGGGGTGAACATGAGCAGTTCTTC. Translation gives CASSFNRGEHEQFF.

J is TRBJ2-5 and V is TRBV5-1, with TRBD2 identical over 8 bases. Germline values: CDR1 SGHRS, CDR2 YFSETQ. The CDR3 has 16 amino acids. J lost 1 base, V lost 0 bases, and 5 bases had no gene match. The CDR3 sequence: CASSLAAAGGQETQYF. As DNA, the CDR3 is TGCGCCAGCAGCTTGGCCGCGGCGGGAGGCCAAGAGACCCAGTACTTC.

This chain connects TRBV20-1 to TRBJ1-6; D is unclear. Between the trimmed V and J ends, which lost 3 bases and 8 bases, there was a span of 14 bases. The CDR3 consists of 14 residues. In germline, CDR1 is DFQATT, CDR2 SNEGSKA (reference sequence). Here the CDR3 reads CSARDGSGDSPLHF. CDR3 sequence (DNA): TGCAGTGCTAGGGACGGCTCCGGCGATTCACCCCTCCACTTT.

The chain couples TRBV20-1 to TRBJ1-2, with D possibly TRBD1 on 5 matching bases. Between the trimmed V and J ends, which lost 3 bases and 7 bases, there was a span of 12 bases. Germline CDR1 reads DFQATT; CDR2 reads SNEGSKA (reference sequence). This CDR3 has 12 amino acids. The CDR3 loop is CSARTVGRGYTF. CDR3 sequence (DNA): TGCAGTGCTAGGACAGTTGGTCGTGGCTACACCTTC.

This clonotype was seen only a few times. The chain has TRBV7-3 and TRBJ1-6, with 8 bases matching TRBD1. CDR1 is SGHTA, CDR2 FQGTGA, per germline. This CDR3 has 13 residues. Trimming took 3 bases from V and 8 from J; bases not matched to a gene: 0. The CDR3 DNA reads TGTGCCAGCAGCTTGGACAGGGATTCACCCCTCCACTTT. This gives the protein CASSLDRDSPLHF.

The CDR3 nucleotides are TGTGCCACCAGCAGAGACTCTCTGAGCTCCTACAATGAGCAGTTCTTC. It specifies CATSRDSLSSYNEQFF. The chain recombines TRBV15 with TRBJ2-1; D gene uncertain. V lost 0 bases and J lost 0, with 9 bases in between. The germline V gene has CDR1 LNHNV and CDR2 YYDKDF (reference sequence). This CDR3 contains 16 residues.

The rearrangement uses TRBV14 and TRBJ2-5, with 7 bases lining up with TRBD2. After removal of 4 bases from V and 3 bases from J, the junction contained 2 bases not matched to a gene. The germline CDR1 and CDR2 sequences are SGHDN and FVKESK. The CDR3 contains 13 residues. As DNA, the CDR3 is TGTGCCAGCAGCCGGGACTACGAAGAGACCCAGTACTTC. Protein: CASSRDYEETQYF.

The chain carries TRBV28 and TRBJ2-3; 10 positions agree with TRBD2. The CDR3 is made up of 18 amino acids. Germline V CDR1 and CDR2: MDHEN, SYDVKM. Trimming at V came to 4 bases and at J to 6 bases, leaving 16 bases not matched to a gene. CDR3 in amino acids: CASSSRFGGSGGLDTQYF. CDR3 sequence (DNA): TGTGCCAGCAGTTCCCGGTTTGGAGGTAGCGGGGGGCTTGATACGCAGTATTTT.

The chain combines TRBV20-1 with TRBJ1-5; 8 nucleotides line up with TRBD1. The V gene end was trimmed by 3 bases and the J gene end by 1 base; junction bases not matched to a gene: 5. Germline CDR1 and CDR2: DFQATT and SNEGSKA (reference sequence). The CDR3 runs 15 residues. CDR3 region: CSASGQGGSNQPQHF. For the CDR3, the DNA is TGCAGTGCTAGTGGACAGGGTGGAAGCAATCAGCCCCAGCATTTT.

The chain has TRBV29-1 and TRBJ2-5, with no clear D. The V gene lost 6 bases and the J gene lost 5 bases, with 10 bases spanning the gap. The CDR3 length is 11 residues. The germline gives CDR1 SQVTM, CDR2 ANQGSEA. CDR3 DNA sequence: TGCAGCGTCCACCCTGGGGAGACCCAGTACTTC. Amino acid sequence: CSVHPGETQYF. The whole variable domain, filled in from reference TRBV29-1 and TRBJ2-5, reads SAVISQKPSRDICQRGTSLTIQCQVDSQVTMMFWYRQQPGQSLTLIATANQGSEATYESGFVIDKFPISRPNLTFSTLTVSNMSPEDSSIYLCSVHPGETQYFGPGTRLLVL.

This clonotype was detected only once. This chain uses TRBV7-9 with TRBJ2-5, with D possibly called TRBD1 or TRBD2 (6 bases each). Germline CDR1 is SEHNR and CDR2 is FQNEAQ (reference sequence). Trimming left V 5 bases short and J 5 bases short, with 18 bases between. This CDR3 region has 15 residues. The CDR3 DNA reads TGTGCCAGCAGCCGCCTCCTGGGGGGCGGCGAGACCCAGTACTTC. Its protein is CASSRLLGGGETQYF. The full variable domain, rest sourced from reference TRBV7-9 and TRBJ2-5, is DTGVSQNPRHKITKRGQNVTFRCDPISEHNRLYWYRQTLGQGPEFLTYFQNEAQLEKSRLLSDRFSAERPKGSFSTLEIQRTEQGDSAMYLCASSRLLGGGETQYFGPGTRLLVL.

V and J are TRBV2 and TRBJ2-7; TRBD1 matches 9 bases. Germline V lookup: CDR1 SNHLY, CDR2 FYNNEI. CDR3 size: 15 residues. V lost 4 bases, J lost 4 bases, and 8 bases stayed unmatched. The CDR3 region is CASSVGTGWKYEQYF. Written as DNA, the CDR3 is TGTGCCAGCAGTGTGGGGACAGGGTGGAAGTACGAGCAGTACTTC.

The J gene is TRBJ1-2, the V gene TRBV3-1; D is uncertain. This CDR3 has 14 residues. The V end was cut by 0 bases, the J end by 7 bases, with 12 bases between. Germline values: CDR1 LGHDT, CDR2 YNNKEL (reference sequence). This CDR3 reads CASSQEEGRGGYTF. The CDR3 DNA is TGTGCCAGCAGCCAAGAAGAAGGGCGCGGTGGCTACACCTTC.

V gene TRBV18 combines with J gene TRBJ1-1, with D possibly being TRBD1 (5 bases). The V end was cut by 4 bases, the J end by 1 base, with 7 bases between. There are 13 residues in the CDR3. Germline lookup yields CDR1 KGHSH and CDR2 LQKENI. CDR3 loop: CASSRDGNTEAFF. Here the CDR3 DNA reads TGTGCCAGCTCACGGGACGGGAACACTGAAGCTTTCTTT.

This clonotype was detected only once. The V and J genes are TRBV6-5 and TRBJ2-2, with 9 positions matching TRBD1. CDR1 is MNHEY and CDR2 is SVGAGI in the germline V gene. Trimming at V came to 3 bases and at J to 0 bases, leaving 8 bases not matched to a gene. The CDR3 totals 18 residues. In DNA, the CDR3 is TGTGCCAGCAGTTATTCCGGGACAGGGATAACGAACACCGGGGAGCTGTTTTTT. It is translated as CASSYSGTGITNTGELFF.

The genes are TRBV2 and TRBJ1-1; the D is unclear. The ends were cut back, 3 bases at V and 0 bases at J, with 14 bases in the middle. Germline lookup yields CDR1 SNHLY and CDR2 FYNNEI. This CDR3 spans 16 amino acids. The CDR3 DNA is TGTGCCAGCAGTGAGCGTGCTTTGGCAATGAACACTGAAGCTTTCTTT. Translated, it gives CASSERALAMNTEAFF.

The rearrangement joins TRBV7-9 to TRBJ2-1; a possible D gene is TRBD2 (6 bases). The germline CDR1 and CDR2 sequences are SEHNR and FQNEAQ (reference sequence). Trimming pared 3 bases from V and 9 bases from J, leaving 9 bases between. This CDR3 is built from 12 residues. This CDR3 is CASSLGDFEQFF. CDR3 nucleotide sequence: TGTGCCAGCAGCTTGGGGGACTTTGAGCAGTTCTTC.

V and J are TRBV6-2 or TRBV6-3 and TRBJ2-7; D may be TRBD1 or TRBD2 (5 bases each). Germline V CDR1 and CDR2: MNHEY, SVGEGT. V dropped 7 bases and J dropped 2 bases, with 15 bases sitting between them. The CDR3 extends over 14 amino acids. Here the CDR3 DNA reads TGTGCCAGCACTTCCGGGACCGGAACCTACGAGCAGTACTTC. This codes for CASTSGTGTYEQYF.

The chain is built from TRBV28 and TRBJ2-1; D gene uncertain. This CDR3 has 16 amino acids. Trimming pared 4 bases from V and 0 bases from J, leaving 13 bases between. Germline V gene data show CDR1 as MDHEN and CDR2 as SYDVKM. The DNA of the CDR3 is TGTGCCAGCAGTTCTACCGACGGTAGCTCCTACAATGAGCAGTTCTTC. Its translation is CASSSTDGSSYNEQFF. Full variable domain (rest looked up from reference TRBV28 and TRBJ2-1): DVKVTQSSRYLVKRTGEKVFLECVQDMDHENMFWYRQDPGLGLRLIYFSYDVKMKEKGDIPEGYSVSREKKERFSLILESASTNQTSMYLCASSSTDGSSYNEQFFGPGTRLTVL.

The rearrangement uses TRBV24-1 and TRBJ1-5; TRBD1 might be the D (6 bases). This CDR3 has 14 amino acids. CDR1 and CDR2 (germline): KGHDR, SFDVKD. V lost 4 bases and J 7 bases, leaving 13 bases between the germline ends. The CDR3 spells CATSDAGDGQPQHF. Written as DNA, the CDR3 is TGTGCCACCAGTGACGCAGGGGACGGCCAGCCCCAGCATTTT.